This T cell receptor beta chain came from a study of CD8 T cells in ankylosing spondylitis. Notes on the study in general: Disease-linked clones bore a CD8+ phenotype and were relatively rare in peripheral blood. Seemingly characteristic of ankylosing spondylitis blood was a TCR beta motif consisting of about 8 highly homologous variants. Reportedly, significant enrichment of disease-linked clones occurred in matched ankylosing spondylitis synovial fluid.

V dropped 3 bases and J dropped 3 bases, with 9 bases sitting between them. This CDR3 region has 13 residues. In its sample, this clonotype was seen many times. Its antigen is as yet unknown. TCRdb analysed the 5' RACE reads with MiXCR anew, one entry per CDR3 protein. The data show 200,000 to 300,000 distinct CDR3 sequences, 24% seen once. This receptor was taken from a male donor with ankylosing spondylitis or in good health (not recorded which). This chain uses TRBV12-3 or TRBV12-4 with TRBJ2-7; D is possibly TRBD1 (6 bases). Material: blood, either unsorted or a sorted T cell fraction (not recorded which). CDR3 amino acids: CASSLRTDYEQYF. The CDR3 region has the DNA TGTGCCAGCAGTTTGAGGACAGACTACGAGCAGTACTTC.